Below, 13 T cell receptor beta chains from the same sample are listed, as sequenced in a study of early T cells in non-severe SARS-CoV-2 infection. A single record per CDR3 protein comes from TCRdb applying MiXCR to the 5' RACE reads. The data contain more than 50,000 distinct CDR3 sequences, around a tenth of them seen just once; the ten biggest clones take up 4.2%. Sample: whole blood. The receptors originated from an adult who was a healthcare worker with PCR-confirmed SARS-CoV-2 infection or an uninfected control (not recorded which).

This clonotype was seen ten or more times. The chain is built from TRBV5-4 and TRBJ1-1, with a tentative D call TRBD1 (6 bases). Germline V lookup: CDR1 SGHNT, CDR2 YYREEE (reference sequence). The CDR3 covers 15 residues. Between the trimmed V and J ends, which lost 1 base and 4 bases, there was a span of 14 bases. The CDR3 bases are TGTGCCAGCAGCTTGACGGGGGGCGCAAGCACTGAAGCTTTCTTT. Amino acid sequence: CASSLTGGASTEAFF.

In nucleotides, the CDR3 is TGTGCCAGCAGCGCGACACAGGGGGCCTACGAGCAGTACTTC. As protein: CASSATQGAYEQYF. The chain employs TRBV9 and TRBJ2-7; 8 bases are a match to TRBD1. The CDR3 has 14 residues. V lost 3 bases, J lost 2 bases, and 4 bases stayed unmatched. Per germline, CDR1 SGDLS and CDR2 YYNGEE.

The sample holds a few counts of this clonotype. CDR3 DNA sequence: TGCAGTGCCCCCGTTGGACGGGGGGATAGTTACGAGCAGTACTTC. Protein sequence: CSAPVGRGDSYEQYF. J is TRBJ2-7 and V is TRBV20-1; 7 nucleotides agree with TRBD2. The CDR3 has 15 residues. The V and J ends lost 6 bases and 4 bases, in that order; junction bases with no gene match: 15. The germline gives CDR1 DFQATT, CDR2 SNEGSKA (reference sequence).

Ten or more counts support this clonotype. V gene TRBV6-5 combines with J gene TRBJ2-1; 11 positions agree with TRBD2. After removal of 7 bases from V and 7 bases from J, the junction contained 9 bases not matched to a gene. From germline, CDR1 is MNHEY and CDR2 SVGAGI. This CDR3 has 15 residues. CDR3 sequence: CASIKLAGVGNEQFF. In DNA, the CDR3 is TGTGCCAGCATCAAACTAGCGGGAGTTGGGAATGAGCAGTTCTTC.

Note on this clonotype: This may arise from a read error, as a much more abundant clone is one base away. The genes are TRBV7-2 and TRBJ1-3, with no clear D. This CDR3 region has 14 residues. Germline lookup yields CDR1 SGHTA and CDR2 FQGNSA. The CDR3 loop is CVSRLAVSGNTIYF. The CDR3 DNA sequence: TGTGTCAGCAGACTAGCGGTCTCTGGAAACACCATATATTTT.

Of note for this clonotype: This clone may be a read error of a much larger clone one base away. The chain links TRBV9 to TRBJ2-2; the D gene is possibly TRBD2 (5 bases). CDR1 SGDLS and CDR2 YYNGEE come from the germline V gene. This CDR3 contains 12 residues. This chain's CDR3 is CASSVAPGELLF. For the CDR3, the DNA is TGTGCCAGCAGCGTAGCGCCCGGGGAGCTGCTTTTT. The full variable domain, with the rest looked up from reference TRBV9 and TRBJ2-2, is DSGVTQTPKHLITATGQRVTLRCSPRSGDLSVYWYQQSLDQGLQFLIQYYNGEERAKGNILERFSAQQFPDLHSELNLSSLELGDSALYFCASSVAPGELLFGEGSRLTVL.

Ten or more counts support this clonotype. The CDR3 DNA is TGTGCCACCAGCAGTGATCACGGGACAGGGTATGGCAGCGGAAATCAGCCCCAGCATTTT. Its translation is CATSSDHGTGYGSGNQPQHF. This chain links TRBV15 with TRBJ1-5; TRBD1 aligns across 9 bases. CDR1 is LNHNV and CDR2 is YYDKDF in the germline V gene (reference sequence). V shed 3 bases and J 4 bases; nucleotides not matched to a gene: 19. This CDR3 has 20 residues. Full variable domain (rest looked up from reference TRBV15 and TRBJ1-5): DAMVIQNPRYQVTQFGKPVTLSCSQTLNHNVMYWYQQKSSQAPKLLFHYYDKDFNNEADTPDNFQSRRPNTSFCFLDIRSPGLGDTAMYLCATSSDHGTGYGSGNQPQHFGDGTRLSIL.

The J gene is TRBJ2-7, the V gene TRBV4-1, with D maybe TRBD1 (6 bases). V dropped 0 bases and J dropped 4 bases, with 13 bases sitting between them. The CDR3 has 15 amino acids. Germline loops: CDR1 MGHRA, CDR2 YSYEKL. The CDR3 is CASSQDTGKFYEQYF. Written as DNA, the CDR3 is TGCGCCAGCAGCCAAGATACAGGGAAGTTTTACGAGCAGTACTTC.

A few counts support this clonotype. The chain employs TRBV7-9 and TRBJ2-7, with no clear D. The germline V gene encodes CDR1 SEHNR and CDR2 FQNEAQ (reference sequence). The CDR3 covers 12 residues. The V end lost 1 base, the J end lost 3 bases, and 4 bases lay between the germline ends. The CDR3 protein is CASSLGDYEQYF. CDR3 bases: TGTGCCAGCAGCTTAGGGGACTACGAGCAGTACTTC. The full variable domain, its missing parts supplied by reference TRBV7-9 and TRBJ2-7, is DTGVSQNPRHKITKRGQNVTFRCDPISEHNRLYWYRQTLGQGPEFLTYFQNEAQLEKSRLLSDRFSAERPKGSFSTLEIQRTEQGDSAMYLCASSLGDYEQYFGPGTRLTVT.

The CDR3 DNA sequence: TGTGCCAGCTCGGACAGGGCTAGGACAGATACGCAGTATTTT. Protein sequence: CASSDRARTDTQYF. The chain combines TRBV2 with TRBJ2-3; 8 bases are a match to TRBD1. This CDR3 contains 14 residues. V gave up 8 bases and J gave up 3 bases; unmatched junction bases: 7. Germline lookup yields CDR1 SNHLY and CDR2 FYNNEI.

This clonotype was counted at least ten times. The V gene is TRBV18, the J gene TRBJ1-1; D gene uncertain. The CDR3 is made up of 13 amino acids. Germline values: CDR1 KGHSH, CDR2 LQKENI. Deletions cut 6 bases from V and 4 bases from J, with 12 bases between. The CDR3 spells CASSRPGGTEAFF. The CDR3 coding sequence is TGTGCCAGCTCCAGACCTGGCGGCACTGAAGCTTTCTTT. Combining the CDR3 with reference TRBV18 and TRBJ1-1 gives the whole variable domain NAGVMQNPRHLVRRRGQEARLRCSPMKGHSHVYWYRQLPEEGLKFMVYLQKENIIDESGMPKERFSAEFPKEGPSILRIQQVVRGDSAAYFCASSRPGGTEAFFGQGTRLTVV.

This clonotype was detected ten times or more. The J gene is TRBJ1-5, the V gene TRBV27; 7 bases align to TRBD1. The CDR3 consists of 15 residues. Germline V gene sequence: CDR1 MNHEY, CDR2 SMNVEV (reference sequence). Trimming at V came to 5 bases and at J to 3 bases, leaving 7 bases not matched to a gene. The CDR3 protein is CASSDPTGLNQPQHF. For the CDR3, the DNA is TGTGCCAGCAGTGACCCGACAGGGCTCAATCAGCCCCAGCATTTT.

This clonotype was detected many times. The CDR3 DNA sequence: TGCAGTGCTAGATTCATAAGCGGGGGGAACAATGAGCAGTTCTTC. It specifies CSARFISGGNNEQFF. The chain couples TRBV20-1 to TRBJ2-1; 9 positions agree with TRBD2. The CDR3 is made up of 15 amino acids. V trimming: 2 bases; J trimming: 5 bases; junction bases outside the gene matches: 7. The germline V gene encodes CDR1 DFQATT and CDR2 SNEGSKA (reference sequence).